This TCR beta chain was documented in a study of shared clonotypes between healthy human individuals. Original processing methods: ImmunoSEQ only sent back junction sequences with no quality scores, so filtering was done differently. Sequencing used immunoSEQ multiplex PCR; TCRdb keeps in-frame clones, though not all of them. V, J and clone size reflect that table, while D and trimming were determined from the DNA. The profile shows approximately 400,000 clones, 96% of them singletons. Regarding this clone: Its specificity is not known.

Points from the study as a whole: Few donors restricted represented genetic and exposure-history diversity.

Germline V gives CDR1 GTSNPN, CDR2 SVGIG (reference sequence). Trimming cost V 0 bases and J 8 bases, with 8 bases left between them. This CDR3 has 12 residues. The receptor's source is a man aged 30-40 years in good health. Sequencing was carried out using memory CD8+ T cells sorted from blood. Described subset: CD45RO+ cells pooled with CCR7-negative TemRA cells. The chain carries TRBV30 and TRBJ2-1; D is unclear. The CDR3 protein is CAWSVFGDEQFF. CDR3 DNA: TGTGCCTGGAGTGTTTTTGGGGATGAGCAGTTCTTC.